The clone carrying this T cell receptor (beta chain) was seen a few times. The target antigen is unknown. The data are from a study of blood T cells in healthy people across ages. Broader study findings: Greater diversity and more naive CD4+ cells were seen in long-lived donors than in aged donors.

The V gene lost 2 bases and the J gene lost 4 bases, with 14 bases spanning the gap. This CDR3 has 16 amino acids. CDR1 and CDR2 (germline): MNHEY, SVGAGI. Then a second PCR, running roughly 7 to 11 cycles, was carried out with a sample-barcoded 5' primer and a J-beta primer mix. Each TCR beta cDNA got a 12-nucleotide random molecular identifier. TCRdb reanalysed the 5' RACE reads using MiXCR and keeps one entry per CDR3 protein. In the table there are about 780,000 distinct CDR3 sequences, roughly 25% of which are singletons. The sample was also reused in another study, on T cells of mothers and their children. That paper notes: Sample barcodes plus 2-4 random nucleotides came from the M1S primer.

V usage is TRBV6-5 and J usage is TRBJ1-4, with D perhaps matching TRBD1 (5 bases). The sequencing input was blood. This sequence originates from a boy between 10 and 17 years old in good health. DNA for the CDR3: TGTGCCAGCAGTTACGGTGGCGCCCAGGGTAATGAAAAACTGTTTTTT. It codes for CASSYGGAQGNEKLFF.